This entry lists 13 T cell receptor beta chains sequenced from one sample in a study of blood T cell repertoires in COVID-19. Assay used: immunoSEQ multiplex PCR; TCRdb lists only in-frame clones, some missing. The sample holds 120,000 to 150,000 clones, 88% seen once. Material for sequencing was peripheral blood. These receptors were collected from a man aged 55-75 years with active or convalescent COVID-19.

The chain combines TRBV14 with TRBJ2-1, with 8 bases lining up with TRBD2. V lost 5 bases, J lost 5 bases, and 5 bases stayed unmatched. Germline V CDR1 and CDR2: SGHDN, FVKESK. The CDR3 extends over 14 amino acids. CDR3: CASSSLAVHNEQFF. The CDR3, as DNA: TGTGCCAGCAGCTCACTAGCGGTTCACAATGAGCAGTTCTTC. The full variable domain, its missing parts supplied by reference TRBV14 and TRBJ2-1, is EAGVTQFPSHSVIEKGQTVTLRCDPISGHDNLYWYRRVMGKEIKFLLHFVKESKQDESGMPNNRFLAERTGGTYSTLKVQPAELEDSGVYFCASSSLAVHNEQFFGPGTRLTVL.

CDR3 bases: TGTGCCACCAGTGAAACTCTAGCGGGAGGCCGAAGGAATGAGCAGTTCTTC. Encoded protein: CATSETLAGGRRNEQFF. J is TRBJ2-1 and V is TRBV24-1, with 11 nucleotides matching TRBD2. J was trimmed by 7 bases and V by 4 bases; bases with no gene match: 11. Per the germline V gene, CDR1 is KGHDR and CDR2 is SFDVKD. The CDR3 sequence is 17 residues long.

V gene TRBV6-4 combines with J gene TRBJ2-2; the match to TRBD1 covers 7 bases. This CDR3 has 15 residues. Germline V CDR1 and CDR2: MRHNA, SNTAGT. Germline trimming cut 2 bases from V and 4 bases from J; bases unmatched to any gene: 4. CDR3: CASSDGTDFTGELFF. DNA of the CDR3: TGTGCCAGCAGTGACGGGACAGATTTCACCGGGGAGCTGTTTTTT.

V gene TRBV9 combines with J gene TRBJ2-7, with 14 bases fitting TRBD2. In germline, CDR1 is SGDLS, CDR2 YYNGEE. The CDR3 is made up of 16 amino acids. Losses at the gene ends were 4 bases for V and 3 bases for J; bases not matched to a gene: 6. The CDR3 sequence: CASSPRTSGGFYEQYF. For the CDR3, the DNA is TGTGCCAGCAGCCCCAGGACTAGCGGGGGGTTCTACGAGCAGTACTTC.

The J gene is TRBJ2-5, the V gene TRBV27; 7 bases line up with TRBD1. The CDR3 has 14 residues. The germline V gene encodes CDR1 MNHEY and CDR2 SMNVEV (reference sequence). Trimming removed 4 bases from V and 4 bases from J; junction bases left unmatched: 6. The CDR3 is CASSSTGPRETQYF. As DNA, the CDR3 is TGTGCCAGCAGTTCGACAGGGCCGAGAGAGACCCAGTACTTC.

This clone was detected once. The J gene is TRBJ2-1, the V gene TRBV19; 8 positions match TRBD2. Germline V CDR1 and CDR2: LNHDA, SQIVND (reference sequence). Trimming at V came to 4 bases and at J to 4 bases, leaving 6 bases not matched to a gene. The CDR3 contains 15 residues. The CDR3 loop is CASSTLAGKYNEQFF. CDR3 DNA sequence: TGTGCCAGTAGTACCCTAGCGGGCAAATACAATGAGCAGTTCTTC.

Only a few counts were recorded for this clone. The rearrangement uses TRBV5-1 and TRBJ2-7; 14 bases are a match to TRBD2. V was pared by 4 bases and J by 7 bases, with 7 bases of the junction left unmatched. The CDR3 runs 15 residues. Per the germline V gene, CDR1 is SGHRS and CDR2 is YFSETQ. The CDR3 sequence: CASSRGTSGSGEQYF. Written as DNA, the CDR3 is TGCGCCAGCAGCCGAGGGACTAGCGGGAGTGGTGAGCAGTACTTC.

CDR3 DNA: TGTGCCAGCAGCTGGGGGCAGGGTAGCAATCAGCCCCAGCATTTT. It codes for CASSWGQGSNQPQHF. The chain links TRBV5-6 to TRBJ1-5, with D possibly being TRBD1 (6 bases). CDR1 is SGHDT, CDR2 YYEEEE, per germline. The CDR3 runs 15 residues. V lost 3 bases, J lost 0 bases, and 10 bases lay in between.

V and J are TRBV6-5 and TRBJ2-1, with 13 nucleotides matching TRBD2. Unmatched junction bases numbered 5, after V lost 4 bases and J lost 11 bases. This CDR3 comprises 14 residues. Germline V gives CDR1 MNHEY, CDR2 SVGAGI. The CDR3 reads CASSSRLAGGQQFF. For the CDR3, the DNA is TGTGCCAGCAGTTCTAGACTAGCGGGAGGTCAGCAGTTCTTC.

V and J are TRBV3-1 (or the pseudogene TRBV3-2) and TRBJ2-1; 13 bases map to TRBD2. V lost 4 bases to trimming and J lost 7 bases; unmatched junction nucleotides: 1. Germline V gives CDR1 LGHDT, CDR2 YNNKEL (reference sequence). There are 14 residues in the CDR3. The CDR3 here is CASSRTSGSNEQFF. As DNA, the CDR3 is TGTGCCAGCAGCCGGACTAGCGGGAGTAATGAGCAGTTCTTC.

The chain uses TRBV6-5 and TRBJ2-7; TRBD1 might be the D (6 bases). With 4 bases removed from V and 5 bases from J, the gap between germline ends came to 12 bases. The germline CDR1 and CDR2 sequences are MNHEY and SVGAGI. The CDR3 spans 13 residues. CDR3 bases: TGTGCCAGCAGTTTACAGGGCTTCCACGAGCAGTACTTC. This gives the protein CASSLQGFHEQYF.

The chain is built from TRBV6-5 and TRBJ1-2; D is possibly TRBD1 (5 bases). CDR1 and CDR2 (germline): MNHEY, SVGAGI. V was clipped by 9 bases and J by 4 bases, with 12 bases between them. The CDR3 contains 12 residues. The DNA for the CDR3 is TGTGCCAGTTCCAGGGAAAGCTATGGCTACACCTTC. Translation: CASSRESYGYTF.

DNA for the CDR3: TGTGCCAGCAGTCCGGGACAGAGGAACACTGAAGCTTTCTTT. It encodes CASSPGQRNTEAFF. The chain has TRBV14 and TRBJ1-1, with 7 bases that match TRBD1. The CDR3 has 14 residues. Trimming cost V 6 bases and J 1 base; bases outside gene matches: 5. Germline CDR1 reads SGHDN; CDR2 reads FVKESK. Variable domain in full (rest from reference TRBV14 and TRBJ1-1): EAGVTQFPSHSVIEKGQTVTLRCDPISGHDNLYWYRRVMGKEIKFLLHFVKESKQDESGMPNNRFLAERTGGTYSTLKVQPAELEDSGVYFCASSPGQRNTEAFFGQGTRLTVV.